A selection of T cell receptor beta chains follows, all from one sample in a study of blood T cells in healthy people across ages. Each CDR3 protein gets one entry after TCRdb re-called the 5' RACE reads with MiXCR. Of about 1.8 million distinct CDR3 sequences in the sample, 49% are singletons; the top ten hold 2% to 2.5%. The specimen was blood. These receptors all come from a woman aged 40 to 50 in good health. The CDR3 runs from the conserved cysteine through the conserved F or W. The order of the fields is clone size, V gene, J gene, D gene, CDR3 protein, CDR3 DNA. The D gene is left open where the match is weak. Size values are once, few and many counts, or a class for expanded clones, and some rows have none.

>many|TRBV7-2|TRBJ2-3|NA
CASSLRDSYTDTQYF
TGTGCCAGCAGCTTGAGAGACAGTTACACAGATACGCAGTATTTT
>NA|TRBV7-2|TRBJ2-7|NA
CASSPNTGGAQYF
TGTGCCAGCAGCCCCAATACAGGGGGGGCCCAGTACTTC
>few|TRBV5-1|TRBJ2-3|NA
CASRRDNPTDTQYF
TGCGCCAGCAGAAGGGACAACCCCACAGATACGCAGTATTTT
>NA|TRBV4-1|TRBJ2-3|TRBD1
CASSPGDSRDTQYF
TGCGCCAGCAGCCCAGGGGACAGCCGAGATACGCAGTATTTT
>NA|TRBV28|TRBJ1-2|NA
CASRGSRANYGYTF
TGTGCCAGCAGAGGGTCAAGGGCCAACTATGGCTACACCTTC
>NA|TRBV12-3/TRBV12-4|TRBJ1-5|TRBD1
CASSVRTGGFNQPQHF
TGTGCCAGCAGTGTTCGGACAGGGGGTTTTAATCAGCCCCAGCATTTT
>NA|TRBV9|TRBJ2-5|NA
CASSVIEGNEQYF
TGTGCCAGCAGCGTAATTGAGGGCAATGAGCAGTACTTC
>NA|TRBV9|TRBJ1-1|NA
CASSVAPVVNTEAFF
TGTGCCAGCAGCGTAGCCCCGGTCGTGAACACTGAAGCTTTCTTT
>many|TRBV7-2|TRBJ2-5|TRBD1
CASRPTGGAETQYF
TGTGCCAGCAGACCTACAGGGGGCGCGGAGACCCAGTACTTC
>NA|TRBV10-3|TRBJ1-5|TRBD1
CAIRPGQGEGQPQHF
TGTGCCATCAGACCTGGACAGGGAGAGGGTCAGCCCCAGCATTTT
>NA|TRBV7-2|TRBJ2-7|TRBD2
CAPDRGGVYEQYF
TGTGCCCCTGACCGCGGGGGTGTCTACGAGCAGTACTTC
>once|TRBV28|TRBJ2-5|TRBD2
CASSSGRALGEQYF
TGTGCCAGCAGTTCCGGGAGGGCCCTGGGAGAGCAGTACTTC
>once|TRBV28|TRBJ1-5|NA
CASSFTQSAQHF
TGTGCCAGCAGTTTTACGCAATCGGCCCAGCATTTT
>few|TRBV21-1|TRBJ1-2|NA
CASSKLGQQGGYTF
TGTGCCAGCAGCAAATTGGGGCAGCAGGGTGGCTACACCTTC
>NA|TRBV28|TRBJ2-1|NA
CASSLFRGEQFF
TGTGCCAGCTCCCTGTTCCGGGGTGAGCAGTTCTTC
>NA|TRBV4-3|TRBJ2-3|NA
CASSQDSTVVGTQYF
TGCGCCAGCAGCCAAGATTCCACGGTTGTAGGTACGCAGTATTTT
>NA|TRBV29-1|TRBJ2-5|TRBD2
CSVVGRGGSPQETQYF
TGCAGCGTTGTGGGGCGGGGGGGCAGTCCCCAAGAGACCCAGTACTTC
>few|TRBV4-3|TRBJ2-3|TRBD2
CASSQQAGPTDTQYF
TGCGCCAGCAGCCAACAAGCGGGGCCCACAGATACGCAGTATTTT
>few|TRBV5-1|TRBJ2-5|NA
CASSRTGEGLQETQYF
TGCGCCAGCAGCCGCACAGGGGAGGGCCTTCAAGAGACCCAGTACTTC
>once|TRBV28|TRBJ1-5|NA
CASSLHLGTAESNQPQHF
TGTGCCAGCAGTCTCCACCTAGGTACGGCGGAAAGCAATCAGCCCCAGCATTTT
>NA|TRBV5-1|TRBJ1-2|NA
CASSLSQGEGGYTF
TGCGCCAGCAGCTTGTCCCAGGGTGAAGGCGGCTACACCTTC
>NA|TRBV7-9|TRBJ2-6|TRBD1
CASSLVQTGLGANVLTF
TGTGCCAGCAGCTTAGTCCAGACAGGGCTCGGGGCCAACGTCCTGACTTTC
>NA|TRBV6-1|TRBJ2-7|NA
CASSDRTRVYEQYF
TGTGCCAGCAGTGATAGGACACGCGTTTACGAGCAGTACTTC
>NA|TRBV9|TRBJ1-4|NA
CASSVGGQGLEKLFF
TGTGCCAGCAGCGTAGGGGGGCAGGGTCTGGAAAAACTGTTTTTT
>NA|TRBV24-1|TRBJ2-5|TRBD2
CATSDIGGGPGETQYF
TGTGCCACCAGTGATATAGGCGGGGGGCCAGGGGAGACCCAGTACTTC
>NA|TRBV21-1|TRBJ1-1|NA
CASSRLGLGCTEAFF
TGTGCCAGCAGCAGACTGGGCCTGGGGTGCACTGAAGCTTTCTTT
>few|TRBV6-1|TRBJ2-5|NA
CASLGEAQETQYF
TGTGCCAGCCTTGGCGAGGCGCAAGAGACCCAGTACTTC
>NA|TRBV4-2|TRBJ1-2|NA
CASSQEITGFRGYTF
TGTGCCAGCAGCCAGGAAATTACAGGGTTCCGCGGCTACACCTTC
>NA|TRBV12-3/TRBV12-4|TRBJ1-2|TRBD1
CASRPTGQGAIYGYTF
TGTGCCAGCAGACCTACGGGACAGGGGGCGATCTATGGCTACACCTTC
>NA|TRBV7-8|TRBJ2-7|TRBD2
CASFAGGLPYEQYF
TGTGCCAGCTTCGCGGGGGGCCTGCCCTACGAGCAGTACTTC
>few|TRBV7-9|TRBJ2-5|TRBD1
CASSPYGTDQETQYF
TGTGCCAGCAGCCCCTATGGGACAGACCAAGAGACCCAGTACTTC
>NA|TRBV18|TRBJ2-5|TRBD1
CASSPGQGRRETQYF
TGTGCCAGCTCACCGGGACAGGGGCGGCGAGAGACCCAGTACTTC
>NA|TRBV7-2|TRBJ2-3|NA
CASSFDGLIGTDTQYF
TGTGCCAGCAGCTTCGATGGACTCATTGGGACAGATACGCAGTATTTT
>NA|TRBV6-6|TRBJ1-1|NA
CASSPGQRMNTEPFF
TGTGCCAGCAGTCCGGGACAACGCATGAACACTGAACCTTTCTTT
>NA|TRBV7-2|TRBJ1-5|TRBD1
CASSTEGQGRSQHF
TGTGCCAGCAGTACAGAGGGACAGGGACGTAGCCAGCATTTT
>many|TRBV5-1|TRBJ2-4|NA
CASSSRGNIQYF
TGCGCCAGCAGCTCCCGGGGAAACATTCAGTACTTC
>few|TRBV5-6|TRBJ2-5|NA
CASSLVELRETQYF
TGTGCCAGCAGCTTGGTGGAGCTCCGGGAGACCCAGTACTTC
>once|TRBV7-2|TRBJ2-6|TRBD1
CASSYHRGLGANVLTF
TGTGCCAGCAGCTACCACAGGGGATTGGGGGCCAACGTCCTGACTTTC
>many|TRBV7-2|TRBJ2-7|NA
CASSLRGNYEQYF
TGTGCCAGCAGCTTAAGAGGAAACTACGAGCAGTACTTC
>few|TRBV6-1|TRBJ2-5|NA
CASSELGALGTQYF
TGTGCCAGCAGTGAATTGGGGGCACTAGGGACCCAGTACTTC
>NA|TRBV6-6|TRBJ2-3|NA
CASSYSAGGNTQYF
TGTGCCAGCAGTTACTCGGCAGGGGGGAATACGCAGTATTTT
>NA|TRBV3-1|TRBJ2-6|NA
CAISPGSGANVLTF
TGTGCCATCAGCCCCGGGTCGGGGGCCAACGTCCTGACTTTC
>NA|TRBV29-1|TRBJ2-1|TRBD1
CSVPGGFNNEQFF
TGCAGCGTTCCAGGGGGCTTCAACAATGAGCAGTTCTTC
>NA|TRBV29-1|TRBJ2-7|TRBD1
CSVVADRRYYNEQYF
TGCAGCGTTGTTGCGGACAGGAGATACTACAATGAGCAGTACTTC